This T cell receptor (beta chain) was documented in a study of PD-L1 blockade in urothelial cancer. For the study at large: Atezolizumab 1,200 mg was given intravenously every 3 weeks, starting 2014. General study points: Blood clones associated with the tumor expanded more at 3 weeks in durable-benefit patients.

For this clone: The antigen is undetermined.

Every PCR got spiked synthetic TCR analog templates. Assay used: immunoSEQ multiplex PCR; TCRdb lists only in-frame clones, some missing. The top ten hold approximately 20% of the sample, which has approximately 51,000 clones, around 84% seen once. As to time point: pretreatment peripheral blood. Germline CDR1 is SGHTA and CDR2 is FQGNSA. CDR3 length equals 14 residues. V lost 4 bases and J 2 bases, leaving 12 bases between the germline ends. The source material was PBMCs, sampled around atezolizumab (anti-PD-L1) treatment. The receptor was derived from a man in his sixties with urothelial cancer. The chain links TRBV7-2 to TRBJ2-7; maybe TRBD1 (5 bases). CDR3 region: CASSSRQQTYEQYF. The CDR3 nucleotides read TGTGCCAGCAGCTCAAGACAGCAGACCTACGAGCAGTACTTC.